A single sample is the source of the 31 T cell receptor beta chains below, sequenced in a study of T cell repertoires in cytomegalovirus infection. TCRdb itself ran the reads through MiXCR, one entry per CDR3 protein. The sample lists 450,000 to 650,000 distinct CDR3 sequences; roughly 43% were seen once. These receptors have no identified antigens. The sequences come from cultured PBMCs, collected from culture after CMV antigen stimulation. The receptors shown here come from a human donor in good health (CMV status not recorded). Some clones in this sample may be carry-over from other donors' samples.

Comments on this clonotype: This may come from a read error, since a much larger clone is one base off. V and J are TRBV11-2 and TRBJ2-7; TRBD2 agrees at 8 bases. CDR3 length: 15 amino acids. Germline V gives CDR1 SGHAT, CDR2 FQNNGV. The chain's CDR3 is CANSFSGVGSYEQYF. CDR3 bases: TGTGCCAACAGCTTTAGCGGGGTGGGTTCCTACGAGCAGTACTTC.

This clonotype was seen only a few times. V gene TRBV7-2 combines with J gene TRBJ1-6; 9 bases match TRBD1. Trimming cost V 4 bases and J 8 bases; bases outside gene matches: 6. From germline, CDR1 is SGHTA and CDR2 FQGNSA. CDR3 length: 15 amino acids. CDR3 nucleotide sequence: TGTGCCAGCAGCTACAGGGGGCGTCTTGATTCACCCCTCCACTTT. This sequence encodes CASSYRGRLDSPLHF.

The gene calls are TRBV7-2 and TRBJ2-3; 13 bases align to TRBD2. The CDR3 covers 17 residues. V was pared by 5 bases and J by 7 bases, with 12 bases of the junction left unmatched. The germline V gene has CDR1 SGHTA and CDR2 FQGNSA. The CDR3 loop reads CASSTGTSGIFWHTQYF. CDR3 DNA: TGTGCCAGCAGCACTGGGACTAGCGGGATCTTTTGGCATACGCAGTATTTT.

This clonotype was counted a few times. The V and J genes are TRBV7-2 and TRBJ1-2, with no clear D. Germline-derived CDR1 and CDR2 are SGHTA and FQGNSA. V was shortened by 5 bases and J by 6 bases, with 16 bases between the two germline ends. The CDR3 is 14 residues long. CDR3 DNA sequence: TGTGCCAGCAGCCGATTGTGGGGTCCAGATGGCTACACCTTC. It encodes CASSRLWGPDGYTF.

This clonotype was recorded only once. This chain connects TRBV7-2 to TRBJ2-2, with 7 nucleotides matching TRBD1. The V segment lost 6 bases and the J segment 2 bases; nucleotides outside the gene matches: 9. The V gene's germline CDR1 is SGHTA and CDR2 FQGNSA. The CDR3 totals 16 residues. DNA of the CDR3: TGTGCCAGCAGGCTTGACAGGGACGTTAACACCGGGGAGCTGTTTTTT. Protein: CASRLDRDVNTGELFF. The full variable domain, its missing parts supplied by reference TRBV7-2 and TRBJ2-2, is GAGVSQSPSNKVTEKGKDVELRCDPISGHTALYWYRQSLGQGLEFLIYFQGNSAPDKSGLPSDRFSAERTGGSVSTLTIQRTQQEDSAVYLCASRLDRDVNTGELFFGEGSRLTVL.

CDR3 in amino acids: CASSYLGEGTDTQYF. DNA for the CDR3: TGTGCCAGCAGTTACCTGGGGGAGGGAACAGATACGCAGTATTTT. V gene TRBV6-6 combines with J gene TRBJ2-3, with TRBD2 matching 7 bases. V gave up 2 bases and J gave up 3 bases; unmatched junction bases: 5. This CDR3 is built from 15 residues. Germline V lookup: CDR1 MNHNY, CDR2 SVGAGI (reference sequence).

The CDR3 DNA sequence: TGTGCCAGCAGTTACTGGCTAGCGGGAGGGCCTCAAGAGACCCAGTACTTC. Protein sequence: CASSYWLAGGPQETQYF. V is TRBV6-2 or TRBV6-3 and J is TRBJ2-5; 12 positions agree with TRBD2. Looked up from germline, CDR1 is MNHEY and CDR2 is SVGEGT. V gave up 1 base and J gave up 2 bases; unmatched junction bases: 5. The CDR3 totals 17 residues.

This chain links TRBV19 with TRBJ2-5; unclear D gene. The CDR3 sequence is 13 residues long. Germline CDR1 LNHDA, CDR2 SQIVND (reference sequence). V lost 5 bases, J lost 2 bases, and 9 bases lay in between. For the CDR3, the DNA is TGTGCCAGTAGTGCTCTTCTTCAAGAGACCCAGTACTTC. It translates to CASSALLQETQYF.

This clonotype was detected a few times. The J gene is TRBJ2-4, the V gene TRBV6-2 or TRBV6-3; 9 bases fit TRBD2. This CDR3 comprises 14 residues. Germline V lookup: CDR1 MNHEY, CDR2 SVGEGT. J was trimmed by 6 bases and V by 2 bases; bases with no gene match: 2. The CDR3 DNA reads TGTGCCAGCAGTTACGGCGGGAGGGGAAACATTCAGTACTTC. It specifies CASSYGGRGNIQYF.

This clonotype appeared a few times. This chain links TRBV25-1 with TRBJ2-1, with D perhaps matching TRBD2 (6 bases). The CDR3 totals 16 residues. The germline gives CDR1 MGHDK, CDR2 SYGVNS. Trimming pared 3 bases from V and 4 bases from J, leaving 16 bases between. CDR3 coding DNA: TGTGCCAGCAGTGAGGAGGCTAGCGCCGTGTACAATGAGCAGTTCTTC. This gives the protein CASSEEASAVYNEQFF.

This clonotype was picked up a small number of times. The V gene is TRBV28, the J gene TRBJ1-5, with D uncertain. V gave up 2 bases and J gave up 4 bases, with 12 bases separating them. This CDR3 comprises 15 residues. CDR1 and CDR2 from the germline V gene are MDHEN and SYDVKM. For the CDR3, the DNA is TGTGCCAGCAGTTTAGAGTCAGACTTAAATCAGCCCCAGCATTTT. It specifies CASSLESDLNQPQHF.

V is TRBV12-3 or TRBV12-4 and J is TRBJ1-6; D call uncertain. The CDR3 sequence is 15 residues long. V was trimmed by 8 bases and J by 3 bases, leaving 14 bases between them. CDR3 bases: TGTGCCAGCTCCACCGATGGGCTCTATAATTCACCCCTCCACTTT. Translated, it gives CASSTDGLYNSPLHF.

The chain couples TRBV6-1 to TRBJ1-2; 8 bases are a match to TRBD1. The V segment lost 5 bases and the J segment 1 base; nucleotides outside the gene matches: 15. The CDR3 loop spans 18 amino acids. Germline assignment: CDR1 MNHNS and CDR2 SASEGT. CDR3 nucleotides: TGTGCCAGCAGTTGGAACAATAAGGACAGGGTGCGTAACTATGGCTACACCTTC. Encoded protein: CASSWNNKDRVRNYGYTF.

CDR3 DNA: TGTGCCAGCAGCCCGGGGGCGGGAGCTCATGAGCAGTTCTTC. It translates to CASSPGAGAHEQFF. V usage is TRBV12-3 or TRBV12-4 and J usage is TRBJ2-1; D is perhaps TRBD2 (7 bases). The V end lost 6 bases, the J end lost 8 bases, and 17 bases lay between the germline ends. The CDR3 length is 14 residues.

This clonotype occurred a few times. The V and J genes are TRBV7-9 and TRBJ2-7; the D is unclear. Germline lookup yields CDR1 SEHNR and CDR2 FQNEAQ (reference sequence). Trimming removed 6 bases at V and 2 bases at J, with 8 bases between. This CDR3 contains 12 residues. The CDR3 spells CASRLPPYEQYF. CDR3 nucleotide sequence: TGTGCCAGCAGATTACCTCCCTACGAGCAGTACTTC.

The CDR3 DNA follows: TGTGCCAGCAGCCCCCAGGGGGCCTGGACTGAAGCTTTCTTT. Translated: CASSPQGAWTEAFF. V usage is TRBV6-2 or TRBV6-3 and J usage is TRBJ1-1, with 8 bases fitting TRBD1. J gave up 5 bases and V 6 bases, and 8 bases lay outside the gene matches. The CDR3 sequence is 14 residues long. Looked up from germline, CDR1 is MNHEY and CDR2 is SVGEGT.

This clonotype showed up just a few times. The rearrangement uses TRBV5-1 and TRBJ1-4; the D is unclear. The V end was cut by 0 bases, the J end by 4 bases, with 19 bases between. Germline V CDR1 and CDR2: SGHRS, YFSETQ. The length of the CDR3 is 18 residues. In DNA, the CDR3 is TGCGCCAGCAGCTTGGCCCTGGGTACAGCCGGCAGTAATGAAAAACTGTTTTTT. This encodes CASSLALGTAGSNEKLFF.

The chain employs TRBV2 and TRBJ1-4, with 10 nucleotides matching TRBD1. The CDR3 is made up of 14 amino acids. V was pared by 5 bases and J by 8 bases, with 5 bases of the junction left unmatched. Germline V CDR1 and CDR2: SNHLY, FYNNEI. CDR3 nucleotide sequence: TGTGCCAGCAGTTTTGGGACAGGGGAAGAAAAACTGTTTTTT. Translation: CASSFGTGEEKLFF.

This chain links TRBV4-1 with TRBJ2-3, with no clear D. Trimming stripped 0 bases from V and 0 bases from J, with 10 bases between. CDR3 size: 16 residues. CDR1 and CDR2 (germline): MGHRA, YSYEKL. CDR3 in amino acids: CASSQDRRLSTDTQYF. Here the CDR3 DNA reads TGCGCCAGCAGCCAAGACAGGCGCCTGAGCACAGATACGCAGTATTTT.

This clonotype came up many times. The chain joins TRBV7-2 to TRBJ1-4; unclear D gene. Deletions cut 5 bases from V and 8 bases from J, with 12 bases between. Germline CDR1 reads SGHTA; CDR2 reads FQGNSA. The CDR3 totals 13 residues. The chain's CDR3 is CASSPRVREKLFF. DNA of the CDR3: TGTGCCAGCAGCCCTAGGGTGCGAGAAAAACTGTTTTTT.

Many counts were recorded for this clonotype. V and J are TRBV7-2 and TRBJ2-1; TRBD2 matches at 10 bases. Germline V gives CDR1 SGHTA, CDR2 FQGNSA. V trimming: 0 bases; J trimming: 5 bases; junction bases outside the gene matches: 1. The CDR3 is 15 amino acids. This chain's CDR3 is CASSLAGLADNEQFF. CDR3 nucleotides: TGTGCCAGCAGCTTAGCTGGACTAGCGGACAATGAGCAGTTCTTC.

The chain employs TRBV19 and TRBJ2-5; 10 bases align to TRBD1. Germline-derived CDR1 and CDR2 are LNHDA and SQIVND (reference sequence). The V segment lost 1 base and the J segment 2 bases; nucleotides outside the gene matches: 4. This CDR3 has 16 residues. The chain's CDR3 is CASSIGTGGGQETQYF. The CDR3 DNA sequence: TGTGCCAGTAGTATAGGGACAGGGGGTGGACAAGAGACCCAGTACTTC.

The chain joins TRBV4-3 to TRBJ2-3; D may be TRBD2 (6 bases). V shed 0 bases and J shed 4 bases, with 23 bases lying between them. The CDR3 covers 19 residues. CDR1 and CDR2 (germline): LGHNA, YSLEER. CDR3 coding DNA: TGCGCCAGCAGCCAAGATTGGGTCGGGGCGGGAAATCGCCCAGATACGCAGTATTTT. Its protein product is CASSQDWVGAGNRPDTQYF.

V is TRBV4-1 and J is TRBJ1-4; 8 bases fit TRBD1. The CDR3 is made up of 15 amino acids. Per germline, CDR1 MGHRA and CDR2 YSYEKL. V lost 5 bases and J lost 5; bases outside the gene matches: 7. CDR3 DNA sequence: TGCGCCAGCAGCTACCGGGACAGGAAAAATGAAAAACTGTTTTTT. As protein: CASSYRDRKNEKLFF.

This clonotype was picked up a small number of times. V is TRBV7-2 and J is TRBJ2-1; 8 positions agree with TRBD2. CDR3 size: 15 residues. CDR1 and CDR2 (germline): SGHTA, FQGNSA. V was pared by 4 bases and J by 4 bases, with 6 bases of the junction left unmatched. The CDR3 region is CASSSQRESYNEQFF. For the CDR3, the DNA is TGTGCCAGCAGCTCGCAGCGGGAGTCTTACAATGAGCAGTTCTTC.

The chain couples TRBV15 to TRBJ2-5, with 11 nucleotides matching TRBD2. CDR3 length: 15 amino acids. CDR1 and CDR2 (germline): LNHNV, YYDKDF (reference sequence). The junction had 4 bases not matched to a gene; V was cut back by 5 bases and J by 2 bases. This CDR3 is CATSGGLAVQETQYF. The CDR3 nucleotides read TGTGCCACCAGCGGGGGACTAGCGGTACAAGAGACCCAGTACTTC.

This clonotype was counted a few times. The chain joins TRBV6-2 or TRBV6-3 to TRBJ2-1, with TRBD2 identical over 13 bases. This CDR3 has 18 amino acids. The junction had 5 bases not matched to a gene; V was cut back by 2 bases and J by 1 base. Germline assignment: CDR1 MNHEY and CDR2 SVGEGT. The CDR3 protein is CASSYGTSGITSYNEQFF. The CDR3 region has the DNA TGTGCCAGCAGTTACGGGACTAGCGGGATAACTTCCTACAATGAGCAGTTCTTC.

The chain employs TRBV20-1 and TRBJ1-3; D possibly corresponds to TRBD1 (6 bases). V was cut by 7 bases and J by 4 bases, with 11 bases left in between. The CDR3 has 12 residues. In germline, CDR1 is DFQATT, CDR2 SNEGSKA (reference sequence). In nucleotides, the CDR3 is TGCAGTGTCGGGGGCTTAGGAAACACCATATATTTT. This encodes CSVGGLGNTIYF.

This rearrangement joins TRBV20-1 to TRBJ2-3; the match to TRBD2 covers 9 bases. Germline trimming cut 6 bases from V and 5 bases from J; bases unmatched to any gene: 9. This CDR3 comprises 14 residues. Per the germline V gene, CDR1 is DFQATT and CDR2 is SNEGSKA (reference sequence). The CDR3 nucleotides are TGCAGTGCAGGCTTAGCGGGAGTAGGAGATACGCAGTATTTT. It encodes CSAGLAGVGDTQYF.

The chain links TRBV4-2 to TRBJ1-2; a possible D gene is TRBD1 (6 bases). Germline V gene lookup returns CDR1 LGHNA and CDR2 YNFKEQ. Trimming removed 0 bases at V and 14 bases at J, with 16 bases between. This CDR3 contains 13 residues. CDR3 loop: CASSQDDRLALTF. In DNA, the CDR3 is TGTGCCAGCAGCCAAGATGACAGGTTGGCTCTTACCTTC.

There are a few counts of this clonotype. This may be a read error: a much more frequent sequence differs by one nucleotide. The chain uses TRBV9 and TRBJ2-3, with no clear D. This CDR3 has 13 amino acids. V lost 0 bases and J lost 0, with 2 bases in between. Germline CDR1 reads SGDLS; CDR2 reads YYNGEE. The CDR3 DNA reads TGTGCCAGCAGCGTAGGTAGCACAGATACGCAGTATTTT. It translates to CASSVGSTDTQYF.